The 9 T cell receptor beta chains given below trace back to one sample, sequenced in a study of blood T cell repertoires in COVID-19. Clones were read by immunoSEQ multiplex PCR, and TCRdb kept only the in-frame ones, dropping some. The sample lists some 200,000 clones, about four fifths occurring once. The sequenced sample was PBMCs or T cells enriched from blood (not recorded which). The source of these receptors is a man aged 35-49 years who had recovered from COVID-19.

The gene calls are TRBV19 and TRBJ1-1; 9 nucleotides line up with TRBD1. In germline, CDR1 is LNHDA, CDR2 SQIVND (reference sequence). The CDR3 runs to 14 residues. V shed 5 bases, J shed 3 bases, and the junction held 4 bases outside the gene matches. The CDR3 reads CASSFRTGDTEAFF. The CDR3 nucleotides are TGTGCCAGTAGTTTTCGGACAGGGGACACTGAAGCTTTCTTT. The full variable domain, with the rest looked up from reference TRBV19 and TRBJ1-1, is DGGITQSPKYLFRKEGQNVTLSCEQNLNHDAMYWYRQDPGQGLRLIYYSQIVNDFQKGDIAEGYSVSREKKESFPLTVTSAQKNPTAFYLCASSFRTGDTEAFFGQGTRLTVV.

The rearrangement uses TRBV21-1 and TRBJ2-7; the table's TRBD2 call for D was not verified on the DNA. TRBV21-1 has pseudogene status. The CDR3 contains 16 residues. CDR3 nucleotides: TGTGCCAGCAGCAAGGGTGGGACTTTCACTTCCTACGAGCAGTACTTC. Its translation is CASSKGGTFTSYEQYF.

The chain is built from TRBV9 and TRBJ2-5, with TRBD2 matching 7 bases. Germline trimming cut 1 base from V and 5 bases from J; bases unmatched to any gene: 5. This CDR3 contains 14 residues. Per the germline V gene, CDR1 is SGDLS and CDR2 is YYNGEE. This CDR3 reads CASSVSPGGETQYF. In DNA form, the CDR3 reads TGTGCCAGCAGCGTATCGCCCGGGGGGGAGACCCAGTACTTC.

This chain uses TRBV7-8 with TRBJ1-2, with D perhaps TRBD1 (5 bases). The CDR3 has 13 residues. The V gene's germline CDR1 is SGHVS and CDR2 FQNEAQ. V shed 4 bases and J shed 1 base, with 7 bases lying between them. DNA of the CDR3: TGTGCCAGCAGCTCAGACAGTAACTATGGCTACACCTTC. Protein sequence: CASSSDSNYGYTF.

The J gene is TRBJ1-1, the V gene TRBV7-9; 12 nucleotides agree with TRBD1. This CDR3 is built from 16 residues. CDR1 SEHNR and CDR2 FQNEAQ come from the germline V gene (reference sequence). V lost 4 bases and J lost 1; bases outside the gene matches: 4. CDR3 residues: CASSSRDRGRNTEAFF. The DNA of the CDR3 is TGTGCCAGCAGCTCCCGGGACAGGGGGCGGAACACTGAAGCTTTCTTT. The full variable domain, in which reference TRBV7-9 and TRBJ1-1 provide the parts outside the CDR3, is DTGVSQNPRHKITKRGQNVTFRCDPISEHNRLYWYRQTLGQGPEFLTYFQNEAQLEKSRLLSDRFSAERPKGSFSTLEIQRTEQGDSAMYLCASSSRDRGRNTEAFFGQGTRLTVV.

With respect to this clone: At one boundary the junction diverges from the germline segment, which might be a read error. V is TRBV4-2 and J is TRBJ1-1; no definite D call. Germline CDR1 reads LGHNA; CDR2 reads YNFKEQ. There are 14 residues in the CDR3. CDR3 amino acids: CASSHGGGNPEAFF. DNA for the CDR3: TGTGCCAGCAGCCATGGAGGAGGGAACCCTGAAGCTTTCTTT.

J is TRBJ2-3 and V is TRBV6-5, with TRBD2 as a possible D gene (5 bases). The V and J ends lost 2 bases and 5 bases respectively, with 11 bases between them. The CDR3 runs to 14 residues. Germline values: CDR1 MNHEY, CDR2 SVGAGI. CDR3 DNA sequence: TGTGCCAGCAGTTACCAAGGACTGGTAGATACGCAGTATTTT. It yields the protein CASSYQGLVDTQYF.

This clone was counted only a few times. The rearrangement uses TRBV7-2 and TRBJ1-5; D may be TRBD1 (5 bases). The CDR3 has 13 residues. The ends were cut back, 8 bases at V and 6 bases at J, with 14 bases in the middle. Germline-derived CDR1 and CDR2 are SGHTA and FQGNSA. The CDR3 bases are TGTGCCAGCGGGATGGGGGGACGTCAGCCCCAGCATTTT. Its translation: CASGMGGRQPQHF.

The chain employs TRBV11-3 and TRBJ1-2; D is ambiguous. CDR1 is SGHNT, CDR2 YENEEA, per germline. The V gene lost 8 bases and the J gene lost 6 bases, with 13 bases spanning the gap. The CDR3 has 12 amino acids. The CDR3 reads CASSRGNDGYTF. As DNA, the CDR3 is TGTGCCAGCTCTCGGGGAAACGATGGCTACACCTTC.